These 4 T cell receptor beta chains were all obtained from the same sample, sequenced in a study of HIV-infected patients and healthy controls (dated by TCRdb to the mid-2010s). Receptor amplification or capture employed 5' RACE. The reads were generated on an Illumina MiSeq. The public reads were reanalyzed by TCRdb: fastp trimming at Q25, MiXCR alignment, in-frame beta chains only. Each entry merges the rows of one CDR3 protein and shows their most common DNA and genes. The sample yields some 67,000 distinct CDR3 sequences; roughly a sixth were counted once. The ten largest clones capture about 6% of the sample. Sequencing was performed on CD4+ T cells from blood. These receptors all stem from a human donor in good health.

This clonotype was counted ten times or more. The chain couples TRBV7-9 to TRBJ1-6; 8 bases agree with TRBD1. The CDR3 is made up of 14 amino acids. V was clipped by 4 bases and J by 7 bases; unmatched bases: 3. From germline, CDR1 is SEHNR and CDR2 FQNEAQ (reference sequence). This CDR3 is CASSSGQANSPLHF. In DNA form, the CDR3 reads TGTGCCAGCAGCTCGGGACAGGCAAATTCACCCCTCCACTTT.

The V call is TRBV3-1, the J call TRBJ2-6, with D hard to call. The V gene's germline CDR1 is LGHDT and CDR2 YNNKEL (reference sequence). Trimming stripped 4 bases from V and 1 base from J, with 8 bases between. CDR3 length: 15 amino acids. CDR3 residues: CASSPFGSGANVLTF. CDR3 in DNA: TGTGCCAGCAGCCCTTTTGGATCTGGGGCCAACGTCCTGACTTTC. The entire variable domain, with the rest obtained from reference TRBV3-1 and TRBJ2-6, is as follows: DTAVSQTPKYLVTQMGNDKSIKCEQNLGHDTMYWYKQDSKKFLKIMFSYNNKELIINETVPNRFSPKSPDKAHLNLHINSLELGDSAVYFCASSPFGSGANVLTFGAGSRLTVL.

This clonotype has a handful of counts. The chain employs TRBV12-3 or TRBV12-4 and TRBJ2-7, with 11 bases fitting TRBD2. Trimming removed 3 bases from V and 0 bases from J; junction bases left unmatched: 10. The CDR3 contains 18 residues. The chain's CDR3 is CASSFKGLAGGLSYEQYF. DNA of the CDR3: TGTGCCAGCAGTTTTAAAGGTCTAGCGGGGGGACTCTCCTACGAGCAGTACTTC.

The genes are TRBV10-3 and TRBJ1-2; D perhaps matches TRBD1 (6 bases). CDR1 is ENHRY, CDR2 SYGVKD, per germline. The length of the CDR3 is 15 residues. V was trimmed by 2 bases and J by 0 bases, leaving 10 bases between them. Written as DNA, the CDR3 is TGTGCCATCAGTGAGAAGGACAGATCTAACTATGGCTACACCTTC. It codes for CAISEKDRSNYGYTF.